These 21 T cell receptor beta chains share one sample of origin, sequenced in a study of blood T cell repertoires in COVID-19. Some clones are missing from TCRdb's copy, which holds only in-frame ones; the method was immunoSEQ multiplex PCR. The sample lists a few hundred thousand clones, 85% to 90% occurring once. The sample was PBMCs or T cells enriched from blood (not recorded which). These receptors all stem from a woman younger than 30 in a cohort exposed to, infected with or recovered from COVID-19 (not recorded which).

V usage is TRBV5-1 and J usage is TRBJ1-3, with TRBD1 matching over 8 bases. The V and J ends lost 4 bases and 4 bases, in that order; junction bases with no gene match: 4. Germline values: CDR1 SGHRS, CDR2 YFSETQ. The CDR3 sequence is 14 residues long. This CDR3 reads CASSVDRGGNTIYF. As DNA, the CDR3 is TGCGCCAGCAGCGTCGACAGGGGAGGAAACACCATATATTTT.

The CDR3 region is CASSPYPGGGNIQYF. CDR3 nucleotide sequence: TGTGCCAGCAGCCCCTATCCGGGGGGGGGAAACATTCAGTACTTC. The rearrangement joins TRBV7-9 to TRBJ2-4, with 8 bases matching TRBD2. The CDR3 has 15 amino acids. Germline V gene sequence: CDR1 SEHNR, CDR2 FQNEAQ (reference sequence). V was pared by 5 bases and J by 6 bases, with 9 bases of the junction left unmatched.

The rearrangement joins TRBV29-1 to TRBJ2-1; weak D call: TRBD2 (5 bases). The CDR3 sequence is 11 residues long. Germline CDR1 reads SQVTM; CDR2 reads ANQGSEA. Here the CDR3 DNA reads TGCAGTAGCGTCGGGTACAATGAGCAGTTCTTC. Translating it yields CSSVGYNEQFF.

The V gene is TRBV7-3, the J gene TRBJ1-2; a weak D match, TRBD1 (5 bases). The CDR3 is 14 amino acids. V lost 5 bases and J lost 7, with 17 bases in between. In germline, CDR1 is SGHTA, CDR2 FQGTGA. In DNA, the CDR3 is TGTGCCAGCAGCGCCACACCGGGGGAAGGTGGCTACACCTTC. Translated, it gives CASSATPGEGGYTF.

The chain has TRBV15 and TRBJ2-1; 8 bases are shared with TRBD2. The CDR3 is 18 residues long. Germline values: CDR1 LNHNV, CDR2 YYDKDF (reference sequence). V shed 3 bases, J shed 1 base, and the junction held 11 bases outside the gene matches. CDR3 amino acids: CATSRQSSGGRSYNEQFF. In DNA form, the CDR3 reads TGTGCCACCAGCAGGCAGAGCAGCGGGGGCCGATCCTACAATGAGCAGTTCTTC. The complete variable domain, with remaining parts taken from reference TRBV15 and TRBJ2-1, reads DAMVIQNPRYQVTQFGKPVTLSCSQTLNHNVMYWYQQKSSQAPKLLFHYYDKDFNNEADTPDNFQSRRPNTSFCFLDIRSPGLGDTAMYLCATSRQSSGGRSYNEQFFGPGTRLTVL.

This chain uses TRBV27 with TRBJ2-3; perhaps TRBD2 as D (6 bases). In germline, CDR1 is MNHEY, CDR2 SMNVEV (reference sequence). The V end lost 5 bases, the J end lost 3 bases, and 18 bases lay between the germline ends. This CDR3 region has 16 residues. The CDR3 spells CASSPLMAGITDTQYF. The DNA for the CDR3 is TGTGCCAGCAGTCCTCTCATGGCGGGGATAACAGATACGCAGTATTTT.

This sequence joins TRBV29-1 and TRBJ1-2; D may be TRBD1 (5 bases). Trimming removed 7 bases from V and 6 bases from J, with 18 bases in between. The germline V gene has CDR1 SQVTM and CDR2 ANQGSEA. The CDR3 contains 13 residues. Here the CDR3 DNA reads TGCAGCGCCGTGGGTGAGCAGGGTAATGGCTACACCTTC. Amino acid sequence: CSAVGEQGNGYTF.

There are a few counts of this clone. V gene TRBV11-2 combines with J gene TRBJ1-4; the match to TRBD1 covers 7 bases. The length of the CDR3 is 17 residues. The germline gives CDR1 SGHAT, CDR2 FQNNGV. Unmatched junction bases numbered 8, after V lost 0 bases and J lost 4 bases. CDR3 in DNA: TGTGCCAGCAGCTTAGATCCCTGGGACAGCTATAATGAAAAACTGTTTTTT. Protein sequence: CASSLDPWDSYNEKLFF.

The chain joins TRBV6-5 to TRBJ2-7; D call uncertain. V lost 3 bases and J 2 bases, leaving 11 bases between the germline ends. The germline V gene encodes CDR1 MNHEY and CDR2 SVGAGI. The CDR3 contains 14 residues. The CDR3 loop is CASSYQVSTYEQYF. The CDR3 nucleotides read TGTGCCAGCAGTTATCAGGTCTCGACCTACGAGCAGTACTTC.

This clone has only one observation. The chain uses TRBV3-1 (or the pseudogene TRBV3-2) and TRBJ1-2; 11 positions agree with TRBD1. The V gene's germline CDR1 is LGHDT and CDR2 YNNKEL (reference sequence). The CDR3 contains 14 residues. With V trimmed by 4 bases and J by 6 bases, 4 bases remained unmatched. Here the CDR3 DNA reads TGTGCCAGCAGCCGGAGGACAGGGGGCAATGGCTACACCTTC. This sequence encodes CASSRRTGGNGYTF.

V is TRBV12-3 or TRBV12-4 and J is TRBJ2-7, with no clear D. This CDR3 contains 12 residues. Trimming shortened V by 6 bases and J by 0 bases, and 6 bases separated the two germline ends. CDR3 amino acids: CASSLFSYEQYF. CDR3 DNA sequence: TGTGCCAGCAGCCTTTTCTCCTACGAGCAGTACTTC.

The gene calls are TRBV6-5 and TRBJ1-1; D unresolved. This CDR3 is built from 15 residues. With 5 bases removed from V and 7 bases from J, the gap between germline ends came to 20 bases. Per germline, CDR1 MNHEY and CDR2 SVGAGI. The CDR3, as DNA: TGTGCCAGCAGTCCAAACAGAGGGAACGGCGTTGAAGCTTTCTTT. Translating gives CASSPNRGNGVEAFF.

Worth noting for this clone: The identical CDR3 is also encoded by other nucleotide sequences in the sample. CDR3 residues: CASSVAGGDYNEQFF. The CDR3 DNA sequence: TGTGCCAGCAGCGTAGCGGGAGGGGACTACAATGAGCAGTTCTTC. The chain carries TRBV9 and TRBJ2-1; 8 positions agree with TRBD2. The CDR3 covers 15 residues. After removal of 0 bases from V and 3 bases from J, the junction contained 2 bases not matched to a gene. CDR1 is SGDLS and CDR2 is YYNGEE in the germline V gene.

In DNA form, the CDR3 reads TGCAGCGCACGGACAGGGGGCTTCAATCAGCCCCAGCATTTT. It specifies CSARTGGFNQPQHF. The chain couples TRBV29-1 to TRBJ1-5; 11 bases agree with TRBD1. Trimming removed 7 bases from V and 3 bases from J; junction bases left unmatched: 5. Germline values: CDR1 SQVTM, CDR2 ANQGSEA. CDR3 length equals 14 residues.

This chain links TRBV2 with TRBJ2-2, with D possibly TRBD2 on 6 matching bases. Germline V gene data show CDR1 as SNHLY and CDR2 as FYNNEI. CDR3 length equals 15 residues. The V gene lost 4 bases and the J gene lost 1 base, with 10 bases spanning the gap. This CDR3 is CASSGRGRNTGELFF. The DNA for the CDR3 is TGTGCCAGCAGTGGTCGGGGGAGGAACACCGGGGAGCTGTTTTTT.

The chain uses TRBV10-1 and TRBJ1-1, with D maybe TRBD1 (5 bases). CDR1 is WNHNN and CDR2 is SYGVQD in the germline V gene (reference sequence). The CDR3 length is 13 residues. V was trimmed by 2 bases and J by 11 bases, leaving 15 bases between them. CDR3 in amino acids: CASSENGRGLAFF. In nucleotides, the CDR3 is TGCGCCAGCAGTGAGAATGGACGGGGGTTGGCTTTCTTT.

This clone has only one observation. This sequence joins TRBV18 and TRBJ1-5; perhaps TRBD1 as D (6 bases). CDR1 is KGHSH, CDR2 LQKENI, per germline. The V gene lost 3 bases and the J gene lost 2 bases, with 11 bases spanning the gap. The CDR3 spans 15 residues. CDR3 sequence: CASSPEAGGNQPQHF. In nucleotides, the CDR3 is TGTGCCAGCTCACCGGAGGCAGGGGGCAATCAGCCCCAGCATTTT. The variable domain in full, with the rest retrieved from reference TRBV18 and TRBJ1-5, is NAGVMQNPRHLVRRRGQEARLRCSPMKGHSHVYWYRQLPEEGLKFMVYLQKENIIDESGMPKERFSAEFPKEGPSILRIQQVVRGDSAAYFCASSPEAGGNQPQHFGDGTRLSIL.

This clone is a singleton in its sample. The V and J genes are TRBV5-4 and TRBJ1-1; the D is unclear. V shed 0 bases and J shed 7 bases, with 7 bases lying between them. The CDR3 runs to 12 residues. The germline gives CDR1 SGHNT, CDR2 YYREEE (reference sequence). The CDR3 here is CASSLEPGEAFF. CDR3 bases: TGTGCCAGCAGCTTGGAACCGGGTGAAGCTTTCTTT.

The V gene is TRBV5-1, the J gene TRBJ1-1; 9 positions agree with TRBD1. The length of the CDR3 is 13 residues. V lost 4 bases to trimming and J lost 3 bases; unmatched junction nucleotides: 1. CDR1 and CDR2 from the germline V gene are SGHRS and YFSETQ. This CDR3 is CASSDRGDTEAFF. CDR3 coding DNA: TGCGCCAGCAGCGACAGGGGGGACACTGAAGCTTTCTTT. The variable domain in full, with the rest retrieved from reference TRBV5-1 and TRBJ1-1, is KAGVTQTPRYLIKTRGQQVTLSCSPISGHRSVSWYQQTPGQGLQFLFEYFSETQRNKGNFPGRFSGRQFSNSRSEMNVSTLELGDSALYLCASSDRGDTEAFFGQGTRLTVV.

The chain combines TRBV27 with TRBJ2-1; 10 nucleotides line up with TRBD2. Germline assignment: CDR1 MNHEY and CDR2 SMNVEV (reference sequence). Trimming removed 2 bases from V and 5 bases from J; junction bases left unmatched: 3. This CDR3 spans 15 amino acids. CDR3 amino acids: CASSLLAGDNNEQFF. CDR3 coding DNA: TGTGCCAGCAGTTTACTAGCGGGGGATAACAATGAGCAGTTCTTC.

This clone has just one count. The genes are TRBV20-1 and TRBJ2-7; D gene ambiguous. The germline V gene encodes CDR1 DFQATT and CDR2 SNEGSKA (reference sequence). The CDR3 runs 11 residues. The CDR3 sequence: CSGTNSYEQYF. The CDR3, as DNA: TGCAGCGGAACTAATTCCTACGAGCAGTACTTC.